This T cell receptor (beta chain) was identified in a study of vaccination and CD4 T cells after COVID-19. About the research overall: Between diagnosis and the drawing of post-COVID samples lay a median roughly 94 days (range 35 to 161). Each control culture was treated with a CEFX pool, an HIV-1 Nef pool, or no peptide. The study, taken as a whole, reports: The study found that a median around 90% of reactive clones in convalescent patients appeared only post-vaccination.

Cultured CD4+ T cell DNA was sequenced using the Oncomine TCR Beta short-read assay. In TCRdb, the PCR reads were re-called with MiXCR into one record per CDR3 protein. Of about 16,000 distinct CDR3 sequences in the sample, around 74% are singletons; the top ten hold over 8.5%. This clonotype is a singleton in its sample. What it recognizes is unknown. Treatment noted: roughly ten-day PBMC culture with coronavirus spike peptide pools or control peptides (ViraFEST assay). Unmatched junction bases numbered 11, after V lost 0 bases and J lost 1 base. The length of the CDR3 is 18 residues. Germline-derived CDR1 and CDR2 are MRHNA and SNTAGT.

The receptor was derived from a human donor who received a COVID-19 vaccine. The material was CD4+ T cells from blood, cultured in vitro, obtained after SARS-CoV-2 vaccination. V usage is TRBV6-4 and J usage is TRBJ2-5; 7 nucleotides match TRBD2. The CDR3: CASSDSRYGDYRQETQYF. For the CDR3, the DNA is TGTGCCAGCAGTGACTCTAGGTATGGGGACTATCGCCAAGAGACCCAGTACTTC.